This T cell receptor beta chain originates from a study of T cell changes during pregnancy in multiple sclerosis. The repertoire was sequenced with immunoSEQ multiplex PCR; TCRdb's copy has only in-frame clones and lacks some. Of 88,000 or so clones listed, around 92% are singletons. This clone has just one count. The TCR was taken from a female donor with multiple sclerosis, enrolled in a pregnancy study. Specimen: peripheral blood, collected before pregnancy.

DNA for the CDR3: TGTGCCAGCAATTTCGATGCCGAGGCGCCTGAAGCTTTCTTT. Protein product: CASNFDAEAPEAFF. This rearrangement joins TRBV13 to TRBJ1-1, with D unresolved. The CDR3 loop spans 14 amino acids. The V end lost 7 bases, the J end lost 6 bases, and 18 bases lay between the germline ends. The germline CDR1 and CDR2 sequences are PRHDT and FYEKMQ (reference sequence).